The 18 T cell receptor beta chains in this list originate from one sample, sequenced in a study of blood T cells in healthy people across ages. Through a sample-barcoded 5' primer and a J-beta primer mix, a second PCR was run for roughly 6 to 12 cycles. TCRdb reanalysed the 5' RACE reads using MiXCR and keeps one entry per CDR3 protein. Of roughly 1 million distinct CDR3 sequences listed, almost 25% are singletons. These data also formed part of another study, on T cells of mothers and their children.

The sequenced sample consisted of blood. These receptors came from a girl aged 2 to 10 in good health.

This clonotype has a handful of counts. The chain joins TRBV2 to TRBJ2-4; tentative D call: TRBD2 (5 bases). The CDR3 is made up of 12 amino acids. V lost 7 bases to trimming and J lost 7 bases, with 11 bases between them. Per the germline V gene, CDR1 is SNHLY and CDR2 is FYNNEI. The CDR3 protein is CASIKERNIQYF. The DNA for the CDR3 is TGTGCCAGCATAAAGGAGCGGAACATTCAGTACTTC. Full variable domain (rest looked up from reference TRBV2 and TRBJ2-4): EPEVTQTPSHQVTQMGQEVILRCVPISNHLYFYWYRQILGQKVEFLVSFYNNEISEKSEIFDDQFSVERPDGSNFTLKIRSTKLEDSAMYFCASIKERNIQYFGAGTRLSVL.

In DNA form, the CDR3 reads TGCAGCGCTCGGGACAGCTGGTGGGGCACAGATACGCAGTATTTT. It translates to CSARDSWWGTDTQYF. This rearrangement joins TRBV29-1 to TRBJ2-3, with TRBD1 identical over 7 bases. The CDR3 sequence is 15 residues long. The trim removed 7 bases at V and 1 base at J, leaving 11 bases unmatched. Germline lookup yields CDR1 SQVTM and CDR2 ANQGSEA.

The chain uses TRBV6-6 and TRBJ2-7, with TRBD1 as a possible D gene (5 bases). The CDR3 spans 12 residues. Trimming pared 3 bases from V and 6 bases from J, leaving 9 bases between. CDR1 and CDR2 (germline): MNHNY, SVGAGI (reference sequence). CDR3 sequence (DNA): TGTGCCAGCAGTTATCAGGGTATCGAGCAGTACTTC. Encoded protein: CASSYQGIEQYF.

The chain carries TRBV24-1 and TRBJ2-7; 11 bases agree with TRBD1. V dropped 3 bases and J dropped 1; count of bases not matched to a gene: 4. The CDR3 loop spans 16 amino acids. The V gene's germline CDR1 is KGHDR and CDR2 SFDVKD. The CDR3 nucleotides are TGTGCCACCAGTGATCCTGGACAGGGGGCATCCTACGAGCAGTACTTC. It codes for CATSDPGQGASYEQYF.

In its sample, this clonotype was seen once. This chain links TRBV5-1 with TRBJ2-1, with D perhaps being TRBD1 or TRBD2 (5 bases each). The CDR3 length is 17 residues. Germline CDR1 and CDR2: SGHRS and YFSETQ. V lost 1 base to trimming and J lost 0 bases, with 14 bases between them. The CDR3 sequence: CASSLPRDRRSYNEQFF. As DNA, the CDR3 is TGCGCCAGCAGCTTGCCTCGGGACCGACGCTCCTACAATGAGCAGTTCTTC.

This clonotype was picked up a small number of times. This chain joins TRBV7-9 and TRBJ2-1; 8 nucleotides line up with TRBD2. This CDR3 has 14 amino acids. V shed 5 bases, J shed 6 bases, and the junction held 6 bases outside the gene matches. Germline assignment: CDR1 SEHNR and CDR2 FQNEAQ (reference sequence). CDR3 residues: CASSIGTSGNEQFF. CDR3 coding DNA: TGTGCCAGCAGCATCGGAACTAGCGGCAATGAGCAGTTCTTC.

The chain uses TRBV25-1 and TRBJ2-1; tentatively, D is TRBD1 (6 bases). The tail of the sequence fits TRBJ2-5 better, so the J call may be wrong. Germline CDR1 and CDR2: MGHDK and SYGVNS. This CDR3 has 15 residues. The chain's CDR3 is CASSPGGHLRGTQYF. For the CDR3, the DNA is TGTGCCAGCAGCCCTGGGGGACACTTGCGCGGGACCCAGTACTTC.

The chain carries TRBV5-1 and TRBJ2-7; D gene unclear. Germline CDR1 is SGHRS and CDR2 is YFSETQ. CDR3 length: 15 amino acids. Trimming cost V 3 bases and J 0 bases, with 13 bases left between them. The CDR3 region has the DNA TGCGCCAGCAGCTCAACTCCAAGTATCTCCTACGAGCAGTACTTC. Translating it yields CASSSTPSISYEQYF. The whole variable domain, remainder taken from reference TRBV5-1 and TRBJ2-7, is KAGVTQTPRYLIKTRGQQVTLSCSPISGHRSVSWYQQTPGQGLQFLFEYFSETQRNKGNFPGRFSGRQFSNSRSEMNVSTLELGDSALYLCASSSTPSISYEQYFGPGTRLTVT.

The genes are TRBV9 and TRBJ2-1, with 13 bases fitting TRBD2. V shed 3 bases, J shed 8 bases, and the junction held 2 bases outside the gene matches. The CDR3 has 14 amino acids. Per germline, CDR1 SGDLS and CDR2 YYNGEE. The CDR3 region has the DNA TGTGCCAGCAGCGAACTAGCGGGGGGGTATGAGCAGTTCTTC. It encodes CASSELAGGYEQFF.

This clonotype has more than one count but fewer than ten. The V and J genes are TRBV7-9 and TRBJ2-5; the match to TRBD2 covers 8 bases. The J call may be in error: the DNA end matches TRBJ2-1 better. The CDR3 has 14 residues. Germline-derived CDR1 and CDR2 are SEHNR and FQNEAQ (reference sequence). In nucleotides, the CDR3 is TGTGCCAGCAGCTTAGCGCTCAGCGGGGGTGAGCAGTTCTTC. It specifies CASSLALSGGEQFF.

This clonotype was picked up a small number of times. J is TRBJ2-1 and V is TRBV27; 8 bases are shared with TRBD2. CDR1 and CDR2 from the germline V gene are MNHEY and SMNVEV (reference sequence). This CDR3 is built from 16 residues. With V trimmed by 7 bases and J by 5 bases, 13 bases remained unmatched. Written as DNA, the CDR3 is TGTGCCAGCATCTCACGGGGACTAGGAATGAACAATGAGCAGTTCTTC. Its protein product is CASISRGLGMNNEQFF.

A few counts support this clonotype. The CDR3 DNA is TGCGCCAGCAGCCAAGATCTAGTGGGGACGGTGAACACTGAAGCTTTCTTT. Protein sequence: CASSQDLVGTVNTEAFF. The V call is TRBV4-3, the J call TRBJ1-1; perhaps TRBD1 as D (5 bases). Germline values: CDR1 LGHNA, CDR2 YSLEER. Trimming took off 0 bases at V and 0 bases at J, with 14 bases between the two ends. The CDR3 covers 17 residues.

This clonotype has a handful of counts. V usage is TRBV18 and J usage is TRBJ1-6; D is ambiguous. Germline V gene sequence: CDR1 KGHSH, CDR2 LQKENI. Between the trimmed V and J ends, which lost 0 bases and 6 bases, there was a span of 9 bases. This CDR3 has 15 amino acids. CDR3 in amino acids: CASSPPDGSNSPLHF. CDR3 DNA: TGTGCCAGCTCACCACCCGACGGATCTAATTCACCCCTCCACTTT.

The chain combines TRBV11-1 with TRBJ1-2, with D uncertain. The CDR3 runs 12 residues. The germline V gene encodes CDR1 SGHAT and CDR2 FQDESV (reference sequence). Trimming cost V 5 bases and J 6 bases, with 10 bases left between them. The CDR3 bases are TGTGCCAGCAGCATAATAGGCGATGGCTACACCTTC. Protein sequence: CASSIIGDGYTF. Using reference TRBV11-1 and TRBJ1-2 for the parts outside the CDR3, the full variable domain is EAEVAQSPRYKITEKSQAVAFWCDPISGHATLYWYRQILGQGPELLVQFQDESVVDDSQLPKDRFSAERLKGVDSTLKIQPAELGDSAMYLCASSIIGDGYTFGSGTRLTVV.

This clonotype appeared a few times. This chain connects TRBV4-1 to TRBJ1-5; D may be TRBD1 (5 bases). Germline values: CDR1 MGHRA, CDR2 YSYEKL. Trimming pared 4 bases from V and 2 bases from J, leaving 12 bases between. The CDR3 extends over 15 amino acids. CDR3 amino acids: CASSLLGEGNQPQHF. The CDR3 coding sequence is TGCGCCAGCAGCCTCCTAGGGGAGGGCAATCAGCCCCAGCATTTT.

The genes are TRBV7-8 and TRBJ1-1; 10 bases align to TRBD1. The CDR3 loop spans 15 amino acids. The V segment lost 4 bases and the J segment 6 bases; nucleotides outside the gene matches: 8. Germline V gene lookup returns CDR1 SGHVS and CDR2 FQNEAQ. The CDR3 region has the DNA TGTGCCAGCAGCTACAGCCTCGGGACAGGGGCTGAAGCTTTCTTT. Residues: CASSYSLGTGAEAFF.

Worth noting for this clonotype: The conserved phenylalanine or tryptophan is not found at the CDR3 terminus, so this likely reflects a read error. The genes are TRBV6-2 or TRBV6-3 and TRBJ2-7; TRBD1 is a possible D gene (5 bases). This CDR3 is built from 13 residues. Germline assignment: CDR1 MNHEY and CDR2 SVGEGT. The V gene lost 2 bases and the J gene lost 3 bases, with 8 bases spanning the gap. The CDR3 nucleotides are TGTGCCAGCAGTTACGGCAGGGTCTACGAGCAGTACCTC. It specifies CASSYGRVYEQYL.

This clonotype was counted a few times. V and J are TRBV19 and TRBJ2-1; TRBD1 matches 7 bases. The assigned J gene may be wrong: the sequence end matches TRBJ2-7 better. There are 17 residues in the CDR3. From germline, CDR1 is LNHDA and CDR2 SQIVND (reference sequence). CDR3 nucleotides: TGTGCCAGTAGCTCTTCTACATCCCGGGACAGAGCTTACGAGCAGTACTTC. Its translation is CASSSSTSRDRAYEQYF.